This TCR beta chain stems from a study of CXCR3-negative and CXCR3-positive naive CD8 T cells. Overall study context: Sequencing yielded around 150 million TRB reads, roughly 1.5 +/- 0.3 million per library. Study outcomes and limitations: Comparably high diversity was seen in both naive subsets, and much lower diversity in memory CD8+ cells. CXCR3-negative naive cells had less hydrophobic TRB CDR3s than did CXCR3-positive naive cells.

The CDR3 sequence is 17 residues long. The germline CDR1 and CDR2 sequences are SQVTM and ANQGSEA. The libraries of TRB cDNA were prepared using 5' RACE with UMI labels. TCRdb re-analyzed the 5' RACE reads; it lists each CDR3 protein once, without DNA. The table lists 65,000 to 95,000 distinct CDR3 sequences. CD45RO-CCR7+CD27+CD95- characterized naive CD8+ T cells. About this clonotype itself: Its antigen is currently unknown.

The origin of this receptor is a human donor in good health. Some clones in this sample may be carry-over from other donors' samples. The rearrangement joins TRBV29-1 to TRBJ2-1; no DNA is available, so the TRBD2 call from TCRdb remains unchecked. Sequenced: naive CXCR3- CD8+ T cells from blood. Subset indicated: CD45RO-CCR7+CD27+CD95- naive CD8+ T cells lacking CXCR3 (TNR3-). The CDR3 spells CSVEDSRTSGRHNEQFF.